This is a list of T cell receptor beta chains from one sample in a study of OX40 agonist ivuxolimab in advanced cancers. The repertoire was sequenced with immunoSEQ multiplex PCR; TCRdb's copy has only in-frame clones and lacks some. The sample lists about 43,000 clones, about 80% occurring once. The sequences come from CD4+ or CD8+ T cells sorted from blood, collected in a trial of the OX40 agonist ivuxolimab. Every receptor here comes from an adult with an advanced solid tumor such as melanoma, head and neck, liver or kidney cancer. Each CDR3 is given with its conserved first and last residue. D genes are given only for firm matches. The size of a clone is reported for some rows only, either as once, few or many, or as a class for expanded clones.

clone size: once; D gene: .; V gene: TRBV7-9; J gene: TRBJ1-1; CDR3 length: 13; CDR3 DNA: TGTGCCAGCAGCTTAGCGCGGGGAGGTGAAGCTTTCTTT; CDR3 protein: CASSLARGGEAFF
clone size: .; D gene: .; V gene: TRBV7-7; J gene: TRBJ2-2; CDR3 length: 13; CDR3 DNA: TGTGCCAGCAGCTTAGGGGAAACCGGGGAGCTGTTTTTT; CDR3 protein: CASSLGETGELFF
clone size: .; D gene: TRBD1; V gene: TRBV5-8; J gene: TRBJ2-7; CDR3 length: 15; CDR3 DNA: TGTGCCAGCAGAACTAGGACAGGGGGATTCGGCGAGCAGTACTTC; CDR3 protein: CASRTRTGGFGEQYF
clone size: .; D gene: .; V gene: TRBV30; J gene: TRBJ1-6; CDR3 length: 14; CDR3 DNA: TGTGCCTGGAGTGTAAACAGGGTAGGCTCACCCCTCCACTTT; CDR3 protein: CAWSVNRVGSPLHF
clone size: .; D gene: TRBD2; V gene: TRBV7-2; J gene: TRBJ2-7; CDR3 length: 13; CDR3 DNA: TGTGCCAGCAGCCTAGCGGGAGGAGACGAGCAGTACTTC; CDR3 protein: CASSLAGGDEQYF
clone size: .; D gene: .; V gene: TRBV4-1; J gene: TRBJ2-1; CDR3 length: 16; CDR3 DNA: TGCGCCAGCAGCCAAGTTGGGGCGAGCTCCTACAATGAGCAGTTCTTC; CDR3 protein: CASSQVGASSYNEQFF
clone size: few; D gene: .; V gene: TRBV20-1; J gene: TRBJ1-5; CDR3 length: 10; CDR3 DNA: TGCAGTCCCGGCAATCAGCCCCAGCATTTT; CDR3 protein: CSPGNQPQHF
clone size: medium-sized; D gene: .; V gene: TRBV7-2; J gene: TRBJ1-2; CDR3 length: 13; CDR3 DNA: TGTGCCAGCAGCTTAGGGTTGGGGTATGGCTACACCTTC; CDR3 protein: CASSLGLGYGYTF
clone size: .; D gene: TRBD1; V gene: TRBV28; J gene: TRBJ2-3; CDR3 length: 15; CDR3 DNA: TGTGCCAGCAGTTTAAGCTTCAGGGGGACGGATACGCAGTATTTT; CDR3 protein: CASSLSFRGTDTQYF
clone size: .; D gene: TRBD2; V gene: TRBV11-2; J gene: TRBJ2-1; CDR3 length: 18; CDR3 DNA: TGTGCCAGCAGCCGAAGCGGGAGGGCCGTGTGGGGGCACAATGAGCAGTTCTTC; CDR3 protein: CASSRSGRAVWGHNEQFF
clone size: .; D gene: .; V gene: TRBV4-3; J gene: TRBJ1-3; CDR3 length: 13; CDR3 DNA: TGCGCCAGCAGCCAAGAGGAGGGAAACACCATATATTTT; CDR3 protein: CASSQEEGNTIYF
clone size: .; D gene: .; V gene: TRBV30; J gene: TRBJ2-3; CDR3 length: 14; CDR3 DNA: TGTGCCTTAAAGAGGACGGACAGCACAGATACGCAGTATTTT; CDR3 protein: CALKRTDSTDTQYF
clone size: .; D gene: .; V gene: TRBV18; J gene: TRBJ2-7; CDR3 length: 12; CDR3 DNA: TGTGCCAGCTCGCCTCAGGGCCACGAGCAGTACTTC; CDR3 protein: CASSPQGHEQYF
clone size: .; D gene: .; V gene: TRBV6-5; J gene: TRBJ2-3; CDR3 length: 13; CDR3 DNA: TGTGCCAGCAGTTACCCTAGCACAGATACGCAGTATTTT; CDR3 protein: CASSYPSTDTQYF
clone size: .; D gene: TRBD1; V gene: TRBV15; J gene: TRBJ2-7; CDR3 length: 13; CDR3 DNA: TGTGCCACCGCCAGCAACAGGGGATACGAGCAGTACTTC; CDR3 protein: CATASNRGYEQYF